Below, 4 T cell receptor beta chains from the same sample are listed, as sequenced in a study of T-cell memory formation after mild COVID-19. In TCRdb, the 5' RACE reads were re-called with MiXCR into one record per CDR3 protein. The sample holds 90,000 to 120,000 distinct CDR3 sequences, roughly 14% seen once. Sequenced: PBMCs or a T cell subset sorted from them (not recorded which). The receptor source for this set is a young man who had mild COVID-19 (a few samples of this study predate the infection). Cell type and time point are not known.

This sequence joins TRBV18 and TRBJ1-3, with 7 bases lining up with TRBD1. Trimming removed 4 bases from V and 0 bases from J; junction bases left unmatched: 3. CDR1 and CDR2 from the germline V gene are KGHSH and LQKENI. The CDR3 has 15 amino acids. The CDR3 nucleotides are TGTGCCAGCTCACACGACAGGGACTCTGGAAACACCATATATTTT. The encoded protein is CASSHDRDSGNTIYF.

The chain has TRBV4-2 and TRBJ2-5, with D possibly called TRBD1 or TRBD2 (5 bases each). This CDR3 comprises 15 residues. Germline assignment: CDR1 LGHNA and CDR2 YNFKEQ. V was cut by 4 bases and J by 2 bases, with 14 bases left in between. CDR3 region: CASSPGSSGQETQYF. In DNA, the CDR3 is TGTGCCAGCAGCCCAGGGAGTTCGGGGCAAGAGACCCAGTACTTC.

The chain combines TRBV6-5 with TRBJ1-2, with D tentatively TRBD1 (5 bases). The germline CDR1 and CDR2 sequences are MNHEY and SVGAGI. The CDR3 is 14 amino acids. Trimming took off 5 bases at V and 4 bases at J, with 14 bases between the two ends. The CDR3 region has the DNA TGTGCCAGCAGTCCGACAGCATCTTCCTATGGCTACACCTTC. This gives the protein CASSPTASSYGYTF.

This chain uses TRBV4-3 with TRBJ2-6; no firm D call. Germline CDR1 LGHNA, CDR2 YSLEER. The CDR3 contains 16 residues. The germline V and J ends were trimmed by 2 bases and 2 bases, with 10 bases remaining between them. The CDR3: CASSQSSGAGANVLTF. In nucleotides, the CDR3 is TGCGCCAGCAGCCAATCTTCCGGAGCTGGGGCCAACGTCCTGACTTTC.